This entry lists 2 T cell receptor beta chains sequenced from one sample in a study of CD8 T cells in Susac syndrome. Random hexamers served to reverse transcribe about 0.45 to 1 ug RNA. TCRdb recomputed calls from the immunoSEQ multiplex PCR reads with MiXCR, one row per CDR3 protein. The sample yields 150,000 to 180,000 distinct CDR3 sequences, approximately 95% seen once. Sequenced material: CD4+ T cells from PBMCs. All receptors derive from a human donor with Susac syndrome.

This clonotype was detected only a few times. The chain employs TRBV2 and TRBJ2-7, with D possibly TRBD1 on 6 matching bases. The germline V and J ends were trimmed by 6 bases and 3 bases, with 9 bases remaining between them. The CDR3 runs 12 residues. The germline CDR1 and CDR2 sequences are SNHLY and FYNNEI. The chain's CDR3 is CASRAGVYEQYF. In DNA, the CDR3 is TGTGCCAGCAGGGCAGGGGTCTACGAGCAGTACTTC.

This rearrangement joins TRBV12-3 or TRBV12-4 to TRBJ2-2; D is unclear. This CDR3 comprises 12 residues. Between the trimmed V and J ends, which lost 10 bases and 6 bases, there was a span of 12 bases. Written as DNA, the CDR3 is TGTGCCACCTCCCTTATATCCGGGGAGCTGTTTTTT. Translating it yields CATSLISGELFF.